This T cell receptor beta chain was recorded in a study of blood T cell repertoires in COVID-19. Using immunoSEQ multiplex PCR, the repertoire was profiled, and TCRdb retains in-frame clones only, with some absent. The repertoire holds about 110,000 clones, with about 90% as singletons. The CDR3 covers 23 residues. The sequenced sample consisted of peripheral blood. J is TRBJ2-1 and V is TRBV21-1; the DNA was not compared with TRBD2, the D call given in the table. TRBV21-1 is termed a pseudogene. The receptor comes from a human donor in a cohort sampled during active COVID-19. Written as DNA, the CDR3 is TGTGCCAGCAGCAAAAACCCGGGAAAACTAGCGGCACCGGCCCCGGTCTCCTACAATGAGCAGTTCTTC. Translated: CASSKNPGKLAAPAPVSYNEQFF.